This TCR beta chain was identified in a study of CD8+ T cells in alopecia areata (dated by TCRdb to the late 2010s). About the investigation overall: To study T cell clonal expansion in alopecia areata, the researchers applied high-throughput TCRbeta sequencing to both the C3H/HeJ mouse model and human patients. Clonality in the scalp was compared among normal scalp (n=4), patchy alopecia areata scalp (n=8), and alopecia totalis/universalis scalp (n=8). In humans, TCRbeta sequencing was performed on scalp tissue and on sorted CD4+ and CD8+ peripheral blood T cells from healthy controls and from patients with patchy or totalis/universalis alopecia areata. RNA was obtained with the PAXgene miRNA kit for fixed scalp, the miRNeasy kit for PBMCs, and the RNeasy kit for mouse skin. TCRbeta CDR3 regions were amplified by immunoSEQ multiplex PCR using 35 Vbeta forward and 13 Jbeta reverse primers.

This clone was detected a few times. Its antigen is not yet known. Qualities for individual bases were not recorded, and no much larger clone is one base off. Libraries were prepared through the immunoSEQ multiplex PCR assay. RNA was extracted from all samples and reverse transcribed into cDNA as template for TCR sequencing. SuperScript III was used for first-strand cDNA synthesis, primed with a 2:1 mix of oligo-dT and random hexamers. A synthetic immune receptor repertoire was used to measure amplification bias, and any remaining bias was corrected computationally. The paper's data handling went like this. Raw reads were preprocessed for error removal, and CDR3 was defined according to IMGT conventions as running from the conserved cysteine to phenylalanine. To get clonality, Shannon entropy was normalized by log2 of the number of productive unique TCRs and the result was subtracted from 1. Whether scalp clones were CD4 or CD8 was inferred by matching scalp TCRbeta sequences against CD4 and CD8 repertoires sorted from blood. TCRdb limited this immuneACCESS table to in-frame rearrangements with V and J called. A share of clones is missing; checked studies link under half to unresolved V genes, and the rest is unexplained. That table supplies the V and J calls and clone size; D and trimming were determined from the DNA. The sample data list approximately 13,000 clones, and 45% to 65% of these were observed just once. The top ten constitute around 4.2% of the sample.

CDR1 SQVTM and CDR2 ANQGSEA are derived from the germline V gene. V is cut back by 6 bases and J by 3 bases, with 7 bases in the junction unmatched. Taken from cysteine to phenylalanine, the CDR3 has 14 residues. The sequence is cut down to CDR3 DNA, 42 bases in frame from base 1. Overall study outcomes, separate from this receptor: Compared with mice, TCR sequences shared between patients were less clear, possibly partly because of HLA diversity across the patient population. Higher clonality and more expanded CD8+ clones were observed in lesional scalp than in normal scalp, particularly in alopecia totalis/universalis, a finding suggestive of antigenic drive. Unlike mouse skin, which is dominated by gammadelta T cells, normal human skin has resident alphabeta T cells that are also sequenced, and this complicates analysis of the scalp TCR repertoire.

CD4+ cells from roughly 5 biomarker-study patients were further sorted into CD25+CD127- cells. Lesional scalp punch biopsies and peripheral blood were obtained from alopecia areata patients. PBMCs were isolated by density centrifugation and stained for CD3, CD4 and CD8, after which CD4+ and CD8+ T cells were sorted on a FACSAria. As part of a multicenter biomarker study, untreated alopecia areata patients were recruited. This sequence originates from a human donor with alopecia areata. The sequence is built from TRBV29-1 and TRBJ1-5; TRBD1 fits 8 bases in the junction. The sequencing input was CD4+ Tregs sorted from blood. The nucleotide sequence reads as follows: TGCAGCGTCGCGACAGGGGACTACAATCAGCCCCAGCATTTT. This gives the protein CSVATGDYNQPQHF.